This TCR beta chain was recovered during a study of vaccination and CD4 T cells after COVID-19. For the study at large: Overlapping peptides covering the spike proteins of SARS-CoV-2, HCoV-NL63, HCoV-OC43 and HCoV-229E were added to stimulate cells. Study findings and constraints: Within the convalescent patients, spike mono-reactivity was found in 304 of 307 vaccine-specific clones.

A remark on this clonotype: The antigen remains undetermined.

Treatment specified: approximately 10-day PBMC culture with coronavirus spike peptide pools or control peptides (ViraFEST assay). The Oncomine TCR Beta short-read assay was what sequenced the DNA obtained from cultured CD4+ T cells. Using its own MiXCR run on the PCR reads, TCRdb lists one record per CDR3 protein. The sample carries 20,000 to 30,000 distinct CDR3 sequences, around three fifths recorded once. The CDR3 totals 15 residues. Unmatched junction bases numbered 5, after V lost 2 bases and J lost 2 bases. The germline CDR1 and CDR2 sequences are DFQATT and SNEGSKA (reference sequence). The TCR was taken from a human donor who had recovered from COVID-19. The chain is built from TRBV20-1 and TRBJ2-1; 8 positions agree with TRBD2. Sequencing used CD4+ T cells from blood, cultured in vitro. CDR3 protein: CSARREGTTYNEQFF. The DNA for the CDR3 is TGCAGTGCTAGACGGGAGGGGACCACCTACAATGAGCAGTTCTTC.